This T cell receptor (beta chain) comes out of a study of T-cell reconstitution after alpha-beta-depleted transplantation in children. Using unique molecular identifiers, the investigators prepared the TCRbeta library. TCRdb used MiXCR to reprocess the PCR reads, holding one entry per CDR3 protein. The sample includes over 550,000 distinct CDR3 sequences, roughly a tenth seen only once; the top ten take roughly 4%. The CDR3 spans 15 residues. Germline assignment: CDR1 LGHNA and CDR2 YNFKEQ. The V segment lost 2 bases and the J segment 4 bases; nucleotides outside the gene matches: 6. The rearrangement joins TRBV4-2 to TRBJ2-7, with 9 bases aligning to TRBD1. This clonotype was obtained from a human donor who donated a stem cell graft to a child with acute myeloid leukemia. This specimen was PBMCs from the stem cell graft donor, taken from the stem cell graft. DNA of the CDR3: TGTGCCAGCAGCCAATTGGGACAGGGATTTTACGAGCAGTACTTC. Its protein is CASSQLGQGFYEQYF.